The 7 T cell receptor beta chains below all came from one sample that was sequenced in a study of radiotherapy plus CTLA-4 blockade in lung cancer. Some clones are missing from TCRdb's copy, which holds only in-frame ones; the method was immunoSEQ multiplex PCR. The sample records over 75,000 clones, around 83% being singletons. The material was peripheral blood, obtained from a patient treated with radiotherapy plus ipilimumab. The receptors originated from a human donor with non-small cell lung cancer who had stable disease on radiotherapy plus ipilimumab.

This chain connects TRBV5-4 to TRBJ2-2, with D unclear. Germline CDR1 and CDR2: SGHNT and YYREEE (reference sequence). V dropped 0 bases and J dropped 3 bases, with 3 bases sitting between them. The CDR3 sequence is 13 residues long. The CDR3 sequence is CASSLGDTGELFF. The CDR3 region has the DNA TGTGCCAGCAGCTTGGGGGACACCGGGGAGCTGTTTTTT.

CDR3: CASRPYRDGNTIYF. CDR3 DNA: TGTGCCAGCAGACCCTACAGGGATGGGAACACCATATATTTT. The rearrangement uses TRBV11-2 and TRBJ1-3; tentative D call: TRBD1 (6 bases). V shed 6 bases and J shed 7 bases, with 16 bases lying between them. The length of the CDR3 is 14 residues. The V gene's germline CDR1 is SGHAT and CDR2 FQNNGV.

Only one count was recorded for this clone. The chain combines TRBV19 with TRBJ1-2; 7 bases are shared with TRBD1. The CDR3 covers 15 residues. The V gene's germline CDR1 is LNHDA and CDR2 SQIVND (reference sequence). CDR3 loop: CTTSPRPGGNYGYTF. DNA for the CDR3: TGTACTACCAGTCCTCGCCCAGGGGGTAACTATGGCTACACCTTC.

The chain has TRBV28 and TRBJ2-1, with 12 bases aligning to TRBD2. The CDR3 is made up of 15 amino acids. J was trimmed by 4 bases and V by 5 bases; bases with no gene match: 3. CDR1 and CDR2 from the germline V gene are MDHEN and SYDVKM. The CDR3 region has the DNA TGTGCCAGCAGTCGACTAGCGGGGGCATACAATGAGCAGTTCTTC. This codes for CASSRLAGAYNEQFF.

In the case of this clone: The junction departs from germline at one end; a sequencing error may be responsible. The V call is TRBV6-5, the J call TRBJ1-2; TRBD1 matches at 7 bases. The CDR3 covers 15 residues. Germline CDR1 MNHEY, CDR2 SVGAGI. As DNA, the CDR3 is TGTGTCAGCAGTTACTCTTTGGGACAGCAGTATGGCTACACCTTC. Its protein is CVSSYSLGQQYGYTF.

The chain carries TRBV28 and TRBJ1-1; perhaps TRBD1 as D (6 bases). The CDR3 covers 13 residues. CDR1 is MDHEN, CDR2 SYDVKM, per germline. The V end lost 8 bases, the J end lost 2 bases, and 12 bases lay between the germline ends. CDR3 protein: CASGGRRNTEAFF. For the CDR3, the DNA is TGTGCCAGCGGGGGGCGTCGAAACACTGAAGCTTTCTTT.

The V gene is TRBV14, the J gene TRBJ1-2; 7 bases align to TRBD1. CDR3 length equals 14 residues. V lost 2 bases and J lost 2; bases outside the gene matches: 2. Germline V gene data show CDR1 as SGHDN and CDR2 as FVKESK. CDR3 protein: CASSQMTGNYGYTF. The DNA of the CDR3 is TGTGCCAGCAGCCAAATGACAGGGAACTATGGCTACACCTTC.